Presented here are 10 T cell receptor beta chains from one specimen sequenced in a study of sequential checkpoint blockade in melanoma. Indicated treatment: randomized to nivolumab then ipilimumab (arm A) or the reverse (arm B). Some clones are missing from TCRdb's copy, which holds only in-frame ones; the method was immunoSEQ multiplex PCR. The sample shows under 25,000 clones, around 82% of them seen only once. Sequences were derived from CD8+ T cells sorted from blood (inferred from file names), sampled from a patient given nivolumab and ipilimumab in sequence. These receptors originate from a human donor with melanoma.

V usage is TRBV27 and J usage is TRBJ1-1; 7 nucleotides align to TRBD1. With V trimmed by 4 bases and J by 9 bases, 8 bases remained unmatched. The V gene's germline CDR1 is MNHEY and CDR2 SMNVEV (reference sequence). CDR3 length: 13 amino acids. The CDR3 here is CASSSQGIFKAFF. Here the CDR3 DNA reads TGTGCCAGCAGTTCACAGGGGATCTTTAAAGCTTTCTTT.

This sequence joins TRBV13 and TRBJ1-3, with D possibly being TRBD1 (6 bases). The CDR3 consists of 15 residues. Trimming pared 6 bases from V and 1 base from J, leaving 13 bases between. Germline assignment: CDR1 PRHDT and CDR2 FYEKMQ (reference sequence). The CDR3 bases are TGTGCCAGCAGACGGACAGCCCTTTCTGGAAACACCATATATTTT. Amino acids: CASRRTALSGNTIYF.

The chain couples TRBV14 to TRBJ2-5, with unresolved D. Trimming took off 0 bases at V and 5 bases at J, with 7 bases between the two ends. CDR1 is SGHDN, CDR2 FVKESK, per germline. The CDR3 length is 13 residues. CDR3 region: CASSQDLSETQYF. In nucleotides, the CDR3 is TGTGCCAGCAGCCAAGATCTAAGCGAGACCCAGTACTTC. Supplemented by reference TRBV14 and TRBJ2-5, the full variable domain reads EAGVTQFPSHSVIEKGQTVTLRCDPISGHDNLYWYRRVMGKEIKFLLHFVKESKQDESGMPNNRFLAERTGGTYSTLKVQPAELEDSGVYFCASSQDLSETQYFGPGTRLLVL.

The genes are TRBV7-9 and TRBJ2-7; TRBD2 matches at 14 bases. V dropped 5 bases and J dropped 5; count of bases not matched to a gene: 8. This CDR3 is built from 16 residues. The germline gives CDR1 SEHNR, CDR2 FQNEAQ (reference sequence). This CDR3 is CASSLGLAGEKHEQYF. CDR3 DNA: TGTGCCAGCAGCCTGGGACTAGCGGGAGAAAAACACGAGCAGTACTTC.

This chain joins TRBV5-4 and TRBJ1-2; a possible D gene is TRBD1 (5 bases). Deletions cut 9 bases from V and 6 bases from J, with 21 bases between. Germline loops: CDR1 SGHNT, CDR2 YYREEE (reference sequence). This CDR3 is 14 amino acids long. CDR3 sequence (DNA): TGTGCCAACTCACGAGGGGCCAGGGAGGATGGCTACACCTTC. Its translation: CANSRGAREDGYTF.

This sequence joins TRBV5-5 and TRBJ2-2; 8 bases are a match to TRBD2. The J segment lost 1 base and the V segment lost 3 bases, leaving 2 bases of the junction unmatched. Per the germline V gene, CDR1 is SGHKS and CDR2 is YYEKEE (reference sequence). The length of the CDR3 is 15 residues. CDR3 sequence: CASSSAGVNTGELFF. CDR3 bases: TGTGCCAGCAGCTCAGCGGGGGTGAACACCGGGGAGCTGTTTTTT.

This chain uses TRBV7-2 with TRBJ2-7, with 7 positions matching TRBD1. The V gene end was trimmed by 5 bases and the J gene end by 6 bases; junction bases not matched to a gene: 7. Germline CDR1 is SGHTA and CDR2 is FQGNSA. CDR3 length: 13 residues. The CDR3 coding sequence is TGTGCCAGCAGCCCCGACAGGGCGGCCGAGCAGTACTTC. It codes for CASSPDRAAEQYF.

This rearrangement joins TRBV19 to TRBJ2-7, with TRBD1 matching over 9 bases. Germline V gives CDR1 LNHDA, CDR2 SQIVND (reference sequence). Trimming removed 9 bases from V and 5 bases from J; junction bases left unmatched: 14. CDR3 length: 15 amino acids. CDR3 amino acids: CARRTRTGASHEQYF. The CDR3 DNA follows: TGTGCCAGGCGGACCAGGACAGGGGCCAGCCACGAGCAGTACTTC.

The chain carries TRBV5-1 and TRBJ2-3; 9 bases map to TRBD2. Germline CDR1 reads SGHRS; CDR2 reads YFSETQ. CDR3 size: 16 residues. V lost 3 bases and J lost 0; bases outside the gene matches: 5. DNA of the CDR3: TGCGCCAGCAGCTCTATACTAGCGGGTAGCACAGATACGCAGTATTTT. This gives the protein CASSSILAGSTDTQYF.

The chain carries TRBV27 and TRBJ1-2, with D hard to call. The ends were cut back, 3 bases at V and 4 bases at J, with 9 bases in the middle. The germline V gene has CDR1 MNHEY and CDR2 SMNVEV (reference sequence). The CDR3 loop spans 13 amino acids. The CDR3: CASSFQRSYGYTF. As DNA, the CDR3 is TGTGCCAGCAGTTTCCAGCGTAGCTATGGCTACACCTTC.